The 9 T cell receptor beta chains in this list originate from one sample, sequenced in a study of PD-L1 blockade in urothelial cancer. Profiled with immunoSEQ multiplex PCR; TCRdb holds only in-frame clones, not every one. This sample has tens of thousands of clones; 80% to 85% occur once, and the top ten carry roughly 4.5%. Here the sequenced sample was PBMCs, taken around atezolizumab (anti-PD-L1) treatment. The source of these receptors is a man aged 65-85 years with urothelial cancer.

The rearrangement joins TRBV27 to TRBJ2-2, with D unclear. V was trimmed by 1 base and J by 3 bases, leaving 6 bases between them. Per germline, CDR1 MNHEY and CDR2 SMNVEV (reference sequence). The CDR3 loop spans 14 amino acids. The CDR3 DNA is TGTGCCAGCAGTTTATGGTTAGACACCGGGGAGCTGTTTTTT. This translates into CASSLWLDTGELFF.

This clone was seen a single time. This sequence joins TRBV18 and TRBJ1-1, with D possibly TRBD1 on 6 matching bases. Germline CDR1 is KGHSH and CDR2 is LQKENI. The CDR3 consists of 15 residues. V gave up 5 bases and J gave up 5 bases, with 18 bases separating them. CDR3 nucleotide sequence: TGTGCCAGCTCATCATCCGGGGGGGCGGAAACTGAAGCTTTCTTT. It yields the protein CASSSSGGAETEAFF.

Remarks on this clone: Other DNA sequences within the sample encode an identical CDR3. V and J are TRBV18 and TRBJ2-5; TRBD2 aligns across 10 bases. Germline lookup yields CDR1 KGHSH and CDR2 LQKENI. The CDR3 contains 16 residues. Trimming cost V 1 base and J 5 bases; bases outside gene matches: 7. CDR3 sequence: CASSPRTSGTGETQYF. The CDR3 coding sequence is TGTGCCAGCTCACCACGGACTAGCGGTACGGGGGAGACCCAGTACTTC. The full variable domain, in which reference TRBV18 and TRBJ2-5 provide the parts outside the CDR3, is NAGVMQNPRHLVRRRGQEARLRCSPMKGHSHVYWYRQLPEEGLKFMVYLQKENIIDESGMPKERFSAEFPKEGPSILRIQQVVRGDSAAYFCASSPRTSGTGETQYFGPGTRLLVL.

The chain couples TRBV27 to TRBJ2-7; 7 nucleotides match TRBD1. Unmatched junction bases numbered 7, after V lost 6 bases and J lost 2 bases. CDR3 size: 14 residues. CDR1 is MNHEY and CDR2 is SMNVEV in the germline V gene (reference sequence). CDR3 in DNA: TGTGCCAGCAGGCCCGGACAGGCCCCCTACGAGCAGTACTTC. It yields the protein CASRPGQAPYEQYF.

This clone was counted a single time. The rearrangement joins TRBV5-4 to TRBJ2-7; D perhaps matches TRBD1 (6 bases). This CDR3 is built from 15 residues. Germline CDR1 is SGHNT and CDR2 is YYREEE (reference sequence). Trimming pared 0 bases from V and 3 bases from J, leaving 13 bases between. CDR3 residues: CASSLGGQGNYEQYF. The CDR3 DNA reads as TGTGCCAGCAGCTTGGGCGGGCAGGGGAACTACGAGCAGTACTTC.

This clone was observed a single time. This chain links TRBV28 with TRBJ2-1; 7 bases agree with TRBD2. The trim removed 1 base at V and 7 bases at J, leaving 10 bases unmatched. This CDR3 region has 16 residues. Germline CDR1 reads MDHEN; CDR2 reads SYDVKM. CDR3 sequence reads: CASSLLWSRERNEQFF. In DNA, the CDR3 is TGTGCCAGCAGTTTATTATGGTCGCGGGAGAGGAATGAGCAGTTCTTC.

This chain connects TRBV9 to TRBJ2-1; 7 bases match TRBD2. The CDR3 consists of 18 residues. The germline V gene has CDR1 SGDLS and CDR2 YYNGEE. Trimming at V came to 3 bases and at J to 0 bases, leaving 12 bases not matched to a gene. The chain's CDR3 is CASSGVSGTPPSYNEQFF. CDR3 bases: TGTGCCAGCAGCGGAGTGAGCGGGACTCCCCCCTCCTACAATGAGCAGTTCTTC.

V is TRBV28 and J is TRBJ1-2; D uncertain. This CDR3 spans 14 amino acids. CDR1 and CDR2 from the germline V gene are MDHEN and SYDVKM. V lost 5 bases to trimming and J lost 8 bases, with 18 bases between them. CDR3 bases: TGTGCCAGCAGTCCCGGGAGCCATTGGATAGGCTACACCTTC. It translates to CASSPGSHWIGYTF.

A note on this clone: Sequence at one end of the junction differs from germline and may be a read error. The chain is built from TRBV5-1 and TRBJ1-1, with 9 nucleotides matching TRBD1. Germline V CDR1 and CDR2: SGHRS, YFSETQ. The CDR3 length is 13 residues. CDR3 sequence (DNA): TGCGCCAGCACTGACAGGGGGAACGCTGAAGCTTTCTTT. Translated: CASTDRGNAEAFF. Complete variable domain (other parts from reference TRBV5-1 and TRBJ1-1): KAGVTQTPRYLIKTRGQQVTLSCSPISGHRSVSWYQQTPGQGLQFLFEYFSETQRNKGNFPGRFSGRQFSNSRSEMNVSTLELGDSALYLCASTDRGNAEAFFGQGTRLTVV.